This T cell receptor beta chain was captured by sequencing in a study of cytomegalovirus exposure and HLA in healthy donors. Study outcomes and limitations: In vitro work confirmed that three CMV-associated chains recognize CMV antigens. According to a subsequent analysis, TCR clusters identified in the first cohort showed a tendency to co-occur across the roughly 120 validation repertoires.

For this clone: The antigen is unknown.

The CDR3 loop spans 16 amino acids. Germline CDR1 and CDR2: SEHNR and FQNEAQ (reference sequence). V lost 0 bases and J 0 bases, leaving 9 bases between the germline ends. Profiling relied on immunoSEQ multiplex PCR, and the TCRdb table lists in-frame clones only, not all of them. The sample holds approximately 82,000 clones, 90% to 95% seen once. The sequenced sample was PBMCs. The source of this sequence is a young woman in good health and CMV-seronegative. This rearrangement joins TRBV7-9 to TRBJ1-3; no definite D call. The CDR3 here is CASSLAQVTSGNTIYF. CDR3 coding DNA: TGTGCCAGCAGCTTAGCGCAGGTCACCTCTGGAAACACCATATATTTT.